This entry lists 19 T cell receptor beta chains sequenced from one sample in a study of cytomegalovirus exposure and HLA in healthy donors. The PCR had 60 Vbeta and 13 Jbeta primers. The method was immunoSEQ multiplex PCR; TCRdb's version includes in-frame clones alone and lacks a portion of them. The table shows some 200,000 clones, with more than 80% occurring only once. The material sequenced was PBMCs. These receptor sequences come from a woman between 45 and 65 years old in good health and CMV-seropositive.

V gene TRBV6-4 combines with J gene TRBJ2-3; possible D gene TRBD1, 5 bases. The CDR3 spans 14 residues. Trimming cost V 4 bases and J 4 bases, with 12 bases left between them. Germline CDR1 reads MRHNA; CDR2 reads SNTAGT. The CDR3 is CASSVDPRADTQYF. The CDR3 coding sequence is TGTGCCAGCAGTGTAGACCCCAGGGCAGATACGCAGTATTTT.

The chain carries TRBV27 and TRBJ2-7, with 10 bases fitting TRBD1. In germline, CDR1 is MNHEY, CDR2 SMNVEV (reference sequence). There are 14 residues in the CDR3. The junction had 10 bases not matched to a gene; V was cut back by 3 bases and J by 11 bases. The CDR3, as DNA: TGTGCCAGCAGTTTCCGACAGGGGGCCTACGTGGAGTACTTC. It translates to CASSFRQGAYVEYF.

The rearrangement uses TRBV6-5 and TRBJ1-2; unclear D gene. The CDR3 has 14 residues. V dropped 2 bases and J dropped 5 bases, with 12 bases sitting between them. The V gene's germline CDR1 is MNHEY and CDR2 SVGAGI. CDR3 residues: CASSYSGVRYGYTF. DNA for the CDR3: TGTGCCAGCAGTTACAGCGGGGTTCGATATGGCTACACCTTC.

The chain uses TRBV28 and TRBJ2-5, with D uncertain. The CDR3 contains 13 residues. Germline V gene sequence: CDR1 MDHEN, CDR2 SYDVKM. Trimming cost V 6 bases and J 1 base, with 9 bases left between them. CDR3 nucleotides: TGTGCCAGCAGCGTTCCCTCCCAAGAGACCCAGTACTTC. It is translated as CASSVPSQETQYF.

The V gene is TRBV10-1, the J gene TRBJ1-2; 7 positions match TRBD1. Germline V lookup: CDR1 WNHNN, CDR2 SYGVQD (reference sequence). J lost 5 bases, V lost 5 bases, and 5 bases had no gene match. The CDR3 is 13 amino acids. The CDR3 coding sequence is TGCGCCAGCAGTCGCGACAGGGCTTATGGCTACACCTTC. Protein product: CASSRDRAYGYTF.

V is TRBV28 and J is TRBJ2-3, with D unresolved. The CDR3 spans 14 residues. Trimming took 5 bases from V and 2 from J, leaving 11 bases between them. Germline values: CDR1 MDHEN, CDR2 SYDVKM. The CDR3 DNA reads as TGTGCCAGCAGTCGACAAATTATCACAGATACGCAGTATTTT. It is translated as CASSRQIITDTQYF.

The V call is TRBV7-3, the J call TRBJ2-7; 10 bases are a match to TRBD1. The CDR3 extends over 13 amino acids. Losses at the gene ends were 5 bases for V and 7 bases for J; bases not matched to a gene: 5. CDR1 is SGHTA and CDR2 is FQGTGA in the germline V gene. The CDR3 sequence: CASSLGTGEEQYF. The CDR3 DNA reads as TGTGCCAGCAGCCTCGGGACAGGGGAAGAGCAGTACTTC.

The V and J genes are TRBV5-1 and TRBJ2-1; 7 bases map to TRBD2. Trimming at V came to 5 bases and at J to 5 bases, leaving 7 bases not matched to a gene. The CDR3 contains 14 residues. CDR1 is SGHRS and CDR2 is YFSETQ in the germline V gene. The CDR3 nucleotides are TGCGCCAGCAGAGGCGGGGGAGCTGACAATGAGCAGTTCTTC. It encodes CASRGGGADNEQFF.

CDR3 sequence reads: CSAGKVAGELFF. In nucleotides, the CDR3 is TGCAGCGCCGGGAAGGTCGCCGGGGAGCTGTTTTTT. J is TRBJ2-2 and V is TRBV29-1; D perhaps matches TRBD2 (5 bases). This CDR3 has 12 residues. Germline V CDR1 and CDR2: SQVTM, ANQGSEA. V was cut by 7 bases and J by 6 bases, with 12 bases left in between.

The V call is TRBV11-2, the J call TRBJ1-6, with D possibly matching TRBD1 (5 bases). V was shortened by 0 bases and J by 3 bases, with 12 bases between the two germline ends. CDR1 SGHAT and CDR2 FQNNGV come from the germline V gene. The CDR3 has 17 residues. The chain's CDR3 is CASSLEQGSIYNSPLHF. The CDR3 region has the DNA TGTGCCAGCAGCTTAGAGCAGGGCTCCATCTATAATTCACCCCTCCACTTT.

The rearrangement links TRBV13 to TRBJ1-4; 9 positions agree with TRBD1. The CDR3 length is 14 residues. Germline trimming cut 4 bases from V and 9 bases from J; bases unmatched to any gene: 6. Germline CDR1 is PRHDT and CDR2 is FYEKMQ (reference sequence). For the CDR3, the DNA is TGTGCCAGCAGCTCTAGACAGGGGGTGAAAAAACTGTTTTTT. Its translation is CASSSRQGVKKLFF.

The genes are TRBV19 and TRBJ1-4; the D gene is possibly TRBD1 (5 bases). V was shortened by 5 bases and J by 1 base, with 8 bases between the two germline ends. CDR3 length: 14 amino acids. Germline lookup yields CDR1 LNHDA and CDR2 SQIVND (reference sequence). The CDR3 is CASSLTETNEKLFF. For the CDR3, the DNA is TGTGCCAGTAGTCTGACAGAAACTAATGAAAAACTGTTTTTT. The variable domain in full, completed from reference TRBV19 and TRBJ1-4, reads DGGITQSPKYLFRKEGQNVTLSCEQNLNHDAMYWYRQDPGQGLRLIYYSQIVNDFQKGDIAEGYSVSREKKESFPLTVTSAQKNPTAFYLCASSLTETNEKLFFGSGTQLSVL.

The CDR3 nucleotides are TGCGCCAGCAGCCCTCGGACAGGGGAGGTCGGTAATTCACCCCTCCACTTT. It is translated as CASSPRTGEVGNSPLHF. The chain uses TRBV4-1 and TRBJ1-6, with 9 bases identical to TRBD1. With 4 bases clipped from V and 6 bases from J, the junction kept 10 bases outside the gene matches. The CDR3 length is 17 residues. Germline-derived CDR1 and CDR2 are MGHRA and YSYEKL.

This clone was counted a few times. The V gene is TRBV15, the J gene TRBJ2-7; TRBD2 is a possible D gene (5 bases). V lost 3 bases and J 3 bases, leaving 9 bases between the germline ends. CDR3 size: 13 residues. Germline V gene data show CDR1 as LNHNV and CDR2 as YYDKDF (reference sequence). The CDR3 loop is CATSSGLDYEQYF. The CDR3 DNA reads as TGTGCCACCAGCAGCGGACTGGACTACGAGCAGTACTTC.

J is TRBJ1-2 and V is TRBV28; the D gene is possibly TRBD1 (5 bases). Germline V gene lookup returns CDR1 MDHEN and CDR2 SYDVKM. CDR3 size: 15 residues. V lost 6 bases, J lost 8 bases, and 22 bases lay in between. Here the CDR3 DNA reads TGTGCCAGCAGCCAAGAGGAGGGCAGGGTGGAAGGCTACACCTTC. Translation gives CASSQEEGRVEGYTF.

The rearrangement uses TRBV5-1 and TRBJ1-4; TRBD1 matches at 7 bases. CDR1 is SGHRS, CDR2 YFSETQ, per germline. Trimming at V came to 2 bases and at J to 6 bases, leaving 13 bases not matched to a gene. There are 17 residues in the CDR3. CDR3 amino acids: CASSLTSGGQFDEKLFF. The CDR3 DNA sequence: TGCGCCAGCAGCTTAACATCAGGGGGACAGTTCGATGAAAAACTGTTTTTT.

This rearrangement joins TRBV2 to TRBJ1-2; 9 bases agree with TRBD1. Germline V gene data show CDR1 as SNHLY and CDR2 as FYNNEI. The J segment lost 5 bases and the V segment lost 6 bases, leaving 13 bases of the junction unmatched. This CDR3 is built from 16 residues. The DNA of the CDR3 is TGTGCCAGCAGCCCCGACAGGGGGATGTCAGGGTATGGCTACACCTTC. Its protein is CASSPDRGMSGYGYTF.

The chain joins TRBV7-8 to TRBJ1-2; D unresolved. Trimming left V 1 base short and J 2 bases short, with 8 bases between. Germline CDR1 reads SGHVS; CDR2 reads FQNEAQ. The CDR3 length is 14 residues. The DNA for the CDR3 is TGTGCCAGCAGCTTAGGCGCGGGAAACTATGGCTACACCTTC. Translation gives CASSLGAGNYGYTF. Drawing the rest from reference TRBV7-8 and TRBJ1-2, the complete variable domain is GAGVSQSPRYKVAKRGQDVALRCDPISGHVSLFWYQQALGQGPEFLTYFQNEAQLDKSGLPSDRFFAERPEGSVSTLKIQRTQQEDSAVYLCASSLGAGNYGYTFGSGTRLTVV.

The rearrangement joins TRBV6-6 to TRBJ1-2, with a weak D call TRBD1 (6 bases). The CDR3 has 14 residues. The germline V and J ends were trimmed by 0 bases and 7 bases, with 12 bases remaining between them. Germline CDR1 reads MNHNY; CDR2 reads SVGAGI (reference sequence). The DNA for the CDR3 is TGTGCCAGCAGTTACTCACAGGGAATCTCTGGCTACACCTTC. Translation: CASSYSQGISGYTF.